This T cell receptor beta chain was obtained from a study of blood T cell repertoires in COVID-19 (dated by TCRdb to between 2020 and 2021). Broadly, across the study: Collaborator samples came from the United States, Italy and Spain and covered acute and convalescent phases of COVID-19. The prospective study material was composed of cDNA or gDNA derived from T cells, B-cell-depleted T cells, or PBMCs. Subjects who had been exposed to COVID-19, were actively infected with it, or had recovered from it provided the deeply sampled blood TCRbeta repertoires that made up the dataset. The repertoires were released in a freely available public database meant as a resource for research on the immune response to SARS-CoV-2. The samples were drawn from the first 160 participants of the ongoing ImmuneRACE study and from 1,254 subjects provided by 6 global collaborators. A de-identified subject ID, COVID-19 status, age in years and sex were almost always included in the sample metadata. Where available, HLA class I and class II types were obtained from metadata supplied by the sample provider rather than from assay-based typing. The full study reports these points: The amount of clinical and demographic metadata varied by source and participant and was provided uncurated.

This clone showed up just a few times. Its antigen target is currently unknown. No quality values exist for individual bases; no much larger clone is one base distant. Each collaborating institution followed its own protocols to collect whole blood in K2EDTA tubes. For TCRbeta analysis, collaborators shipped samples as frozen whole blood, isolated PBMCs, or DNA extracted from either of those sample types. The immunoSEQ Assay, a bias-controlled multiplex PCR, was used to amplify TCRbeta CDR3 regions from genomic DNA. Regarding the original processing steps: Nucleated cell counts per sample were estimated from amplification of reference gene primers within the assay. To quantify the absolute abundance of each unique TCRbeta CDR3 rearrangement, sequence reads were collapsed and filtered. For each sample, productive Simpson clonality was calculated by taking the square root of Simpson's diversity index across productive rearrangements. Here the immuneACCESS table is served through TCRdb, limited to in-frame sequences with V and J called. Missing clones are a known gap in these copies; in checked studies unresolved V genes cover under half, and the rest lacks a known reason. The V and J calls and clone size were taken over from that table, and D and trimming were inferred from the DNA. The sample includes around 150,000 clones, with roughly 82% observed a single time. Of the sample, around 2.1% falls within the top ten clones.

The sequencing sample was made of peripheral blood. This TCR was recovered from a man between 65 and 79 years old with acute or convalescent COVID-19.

The CDR3 has the sequence CATRGAVTGELFF. Read as DNA, the sequence is TGTGCCACCAGAGGGGCGGTCACCGGGGAGCTGTTTTTT. Recombination connected TRBV24-1 to TRBJ2-2; the D segment could be TRBD1, given 5 matching bases. As encoded in the germline V gene, CDR1 is KGHDR while CDR2 is SFDVKD. The CDR3 runs 13 residues from the cysteine to the phenylalanine. Of the read, only the CDR3 DNA is kept; its 39 bases are in frame from base 1. The junction shows trimming of 7 bases on V and 4 bases on J, plus 9 bases between the germline ends.